This TCR beta chain was profiled in a study of shared clonotypes between healthy human individuals. Assay: immunoSEQ multiplex PCR; the TCRdb copy retains only in-frame clones and omits some. The table includes over a million clones, around 76% detected once. Findings and caveats of the study: Sequencing of the sorted subsets was shown by rarefaction to be incomplete despite large depth.

Of note for this clone: Its target is unknown.

The sequence derives from a man younger than 35 in good health. Material for sequencing was memory CD4+ T cells sorted from blood. As for subset: CD45RA-negative fraction.

CDR3 DNA sequence: TGCGCCAGCAGCTTGTGGACAGGGATAGGCTACGAGCAGTACTTC. This codes for CASSLWTGIGYEQYF. The chain joins TRBV5-1 to TRBJ2-7, with 8 nucleotides matching TRBD1. Germline trimming cut 1 base from V and 3 bases from J; bases unmatched to any gene: 6. The CDR3 is made up of 15 amino acids. Germline assignment: CDR1 SGHRS and CDR2 YFSETQ.